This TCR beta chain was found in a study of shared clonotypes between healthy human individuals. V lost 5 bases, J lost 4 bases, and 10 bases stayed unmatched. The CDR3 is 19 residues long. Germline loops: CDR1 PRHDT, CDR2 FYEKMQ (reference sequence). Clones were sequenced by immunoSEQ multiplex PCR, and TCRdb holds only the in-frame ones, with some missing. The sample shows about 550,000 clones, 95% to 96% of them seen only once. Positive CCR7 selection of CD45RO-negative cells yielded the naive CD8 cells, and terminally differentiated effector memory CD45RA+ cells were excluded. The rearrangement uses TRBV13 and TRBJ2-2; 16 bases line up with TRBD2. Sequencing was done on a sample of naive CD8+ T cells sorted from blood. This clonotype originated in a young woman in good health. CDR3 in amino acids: CASSVGTSGRAMATGELFF. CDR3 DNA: TGTGCCAGCAGCGTCGGGACTAGCGGGAGGGCCATGGCCACCGGGGAGCTGTTTTTT.